The rows below give T cell receptor beta chains drawn from one sample of a study of radiation and T cells in renal cell carcinoma. Measured with immunoSEQ multiplex PCR; TCRdb has only the in-frame clones, and not every one. The data hold around 77,000 clones, with 70% to 90% observed a single time. The specimen was blood, collected from a patient whose treatment included radiotherapy and nephrectomy. These receptors all stem from a woman aged 55 to 70 with renal cell carcinoma. Each CDR3 is given with its conserved first and last residue. The D gene is left open where the match is weak. A clone size is listed for some rows: how often the clone was seen (once, few, many), or a class if it is expanded.

J | V | D | size | DNA | CDR3
TRBJ2-7 | TRBV4-1 | - | - | TGCGCCAGCAGCCTAGACACAGGGAAGTATGACGAGCAGTACTTC | CASSLDTGKYDEQYF
TRBJ2-7 | TRBV5-6 | TRBD2 | medium-sized | TGTGCCAGCAGCTCGGGACTAGCGGGGGGTTACGAGCAGTACTTC | CASSSGLAGGYEQYF
TRBJ2-5 | TRBV2 | TRBD2 | few | TGTGCCAGGGGAGGGGAGACCCAGTACTTC | CARGGETQYF
TRBJ2-1 | TRBV28 | TRBD2 | - | TGTGCCAGCAGCCTCATTGAGCGGGAGCCAACGAGTGAAGGGCAGTTCTTC | CASSLIEREPTSEGQFF
TRBJ2-1 | TRBV10-2 | - | - | TGCGCCAGCAGTGTAGGGGCCGTAAGCTCCTACAATGAGCAGTTCTTC | CASSVGAVSSYNEQFF
TRBJ2-1 | TRBV5-4 | TRBD2 | - | TGTGCCAGCAGCTTGAGCACGGGAGGCTTCTACAATGAGCAGTTCTTC | CASSLSTGGFYNEQFF
TRBJ1-2 | TRBV29-1 | - | - | TGCAGCCTGGGGGATAACTATGGCTACACCTTC | CSLGDNYGYTF
TRBJ1-4 | TRBV19 | TRBD1 | - | TGTGCCAGTAATGGACAGGGGGTTGGCGAAAAACTGTTTTTT | CASNGQGVGEKLFF
TRBJ2-3 | TRBV18 | - | - | TGTGCCAGCTCACTCGACAGGATCCCAACAGATACGCAGTATTTT | CASSLDRIPTDTQYF
TRBJ1-1 | TRBV6-5 | - | - | TGTGCCAGCAGTTACTTTGGAGGTCTGAACACTGAAGCTTTCTTT | CASSYFGGLNTEAFF
TRBJ2-7 | TRBV4-1 | - | - | TGCGCCAGCAGCCCCACGTGGGGCCCCGAGTACGAGCAGTACTTC | CASSPTWGPEYEQYF
TRBJ2-3 | TRBV2 | - | - | TGTGCCAGCAGTGATCATAGCACAGATACGCAGTATTTT | CASSDHSTDTQYF
TRBJ2-7 | TRBV10-3 | - | - | TGTGCCATCAGTGAGTCGGTGTTAGACAGTACCTACCTCGCCGAGCAGTACTTC | CAISESVLDSTYLAEQYF
TRBJ2-1 | TRBV5-1 | TRBD1 | - | TGCGCCAGCAGCTTCAGGGGGTCGGCTTCCTACAATGAGCAGTTCTTC | CASSFRGSASYNEQFF
TRBJ1-1 | TRBV2 | - | - | TGTGCCAGCAGGGCCGACCGGGGACGCGGCACTGAAGCTTTCTTT | CASRADRGRGTEAFF
TRBJ1-3 | TRBV4-2 | - | once | TGTGCCAGCAGCCAAGTCGTGGGGGCGCTTGGAAACACCATATATTTT | CASSQVVGALGNTIYF
TRBJ1-6 | TRBV9 | - | - | TGTGCCAGCAGCGAAATCGGGGATTCACCCCTCCACTTT | CASSEIGDSPLHF
TRBJ2-3 | TRBV5-1 | TRBD2 | - | TGCGCCAGCAGCTTCAGCGGGGACAGCACAGATACGCAGTATTTT | CASSFSGDSTDTQYF
TRBJ2-7 | TRBV7-3 | TRBD1 | - | TGTGCCAGCAGCTTAAGCGGACAGGAATACGAGCAGTACTTC | CASSLSGQEYEQYF
TRBJ1-2 | TRBV18 | - | - | TGTGCCAGCTCACCAAATCCGGCAGGGAGAAATGGCTACACCTTC | CASSPNPAGRNGYTF
TRBJ2-3 | TRBV9 | - | - | TGTGCCAGCAGCGTAGCGGTAGGGGCAGATACGCAGTATTTT | CASSVAVGADTQYF
TRBJ2-1 | TRBV5-4 | TRBD1 | - | TGTGCCAGCAGCTTAGACAGGGGGCCCCACAATGAGCAGTTCTTC | CASSLDRGPHNEQFF
TRBJ1-2 | TRBV9 | - | - | TGTGCCAGCAGCTCTAGGGCTACCACAGGGTTGGTAACTCCAGTTAACTATGGCTACACCTTC | CASSSRATTGLVTPVNYGYTF
TRBJ2-5 | TRBV11-2 | - | - | TGTGCCAGCAGCTTAGAGTACCAAGAGACCCAGTACTTC | CASSLEYQETQYF
TRBJ2-1 | TRBV6-1 | TRBD2 | - | TGTGCCAGCAGTGAAAATCTAGCGGGGGGCCTGACCTACAATGAGCAGTTCTTC | CASSENLAGGLTYNEQFF
TRBJ1-4 | TRBV5-1 | - | - | TGCGCCAGCAGGCGGGAACCTAATGAAAAACTGTTTTTT | CASRREPNEKLFF
TRBJ1-4 | TRBV27 | - | - | TGTGCCAGCAGTTACTGGCAGGGGAATGAAAAACTGTTTTTT | CASSYWQGNEKLFF
TRBJ2-3 | TRBV5-1 | - | - | TGCGCCAGCAGCGGGGGGACGGCAGACACAGATACGCAGTATTTT | CASSGGTADTDTQYF
TRBJ2-5 | TRBV9 | - | - | TGTGCCAGCAGCGTAGGATTGAGTGGAGAGACCCAGTACTTC | CASSVGLSGETQYF
TRBJ2-1 | TRBV7-8 | TRBD2 | - | TGTGCCAGCAGCCCCGGACTAGAATTCTATGAGCAGTTCTTC | CASSPGLEFYEQFF
TRBJ2-1 | TRBV5-1 | - | - | TGCGCCAGCTTCCGGGGGAGTGAGCAGTTCTTC | CASFRGSEQFF
TRBJ1-5 | TRBV10-3 | - | - | TGTGCCATCTCGGACAGCTATCAGCCCCAGCATTTT | CAISDSYQPQHF
TRBJ2-5 | TRBV6-1 | TRBD2 | - | TGTGCCACGAGACTAGCGGGGGGGGAGACCCAGTACTTC | CATRLAGGETQYF
TRBJ2-6 | TRBV30 | - | - | TGTGCCTGGATCTATAAGGGAACACTCTCTGGGGCCAACGTCCTGACTTTC | CAWIYKGTLSGANVLTF
TRBJ2-7 | TRBV5-1 | - | once | TGCGCCAGCAGCTTCGATCTGGACACTCAGACCTACGAGCAGTACTTC | CASSFDLDTQTYEQYF
TRBJ2-7 | TRBV28 | TRBD2 | - | TGTGCCAGCAGTTTATCACCCAATTCTAGAAATAAGCGGGAGCTGTACGAGCAGTACTTC | CASSLSPNSRNKRELYEQYF
TRBJ1-6 | TRBV5-1 | - | - | TGCGCCAGCAGCTTGGGGGAGAGCAATTCACCCCTCCACTTT | CASSLGESNSPLHF
TRBJ1-5 | TRBV28 | - | - | TGTGCCAGCAGTTTAGGTGGTGTGCCCCAGCATTTT | CASSLGGVPQHF
TRBJ1-4 | TRBV6-6 | - | - | TGTGCCAGCTTTCGCCCCGTGGGAAATGAAAAACTGTTTTTT | CASFRPVGNEKLFF
TRBJ1-3 | TRBV28 | TRBD1 | - | TGTGCCAGCAGTTATCTCGACAGGGCTGGAAACACCATATATTTT | CASSYLDRAGNTIYF
TRBJ1-5 | TRBV19 | - | - | TGTGCCAGTAGTATAGGGGCAGGAAAGGATCAGCCCCAGCATTTT | CASSIGAGKDQPQHF